Given below is one T cell receptor beta chain in context. What it recognizes is unknown. The data belong to a study of OX40 agonist ivuxolimab in advanced cancers. Looking at the study overall: An anti-OX40 (CD134) antibody with agonistic activity, ivuxolimab, was administered to patients.

CDR3 size: 17 residues. Between the trimmed V and J ends, which lost 2 bases and 0 bases, there was a span of 19 bases. From germline, CDR1 is GTSNPN and CDR2 SVGIG (reference sequence). Study outcomes and limitations: Partial responders at 0.1-3.0 mg/kg had among the lowest clonal expansion. Mean expanded clone counts were higher in CD8+ than CD4+ T cells.

Sequenced by immunoSEQ multiplex PCR; TCRdb stores in-frame clones only, minus some. The repertoire holds about 79,000 clones, with about nine tenths as singletons. This sequence originates from an adult with an advanced solid tumor such as melanoma, head and neck, liver or kidney cancer. J is TRBJ1-2 and V is TRBV30; D might be TRBD1 (5 bases). The sample was CD4+ or CD8+ T cells sorted from blood, taken in a trial of the OX40 agonist ivuxolimab. CDR3 residues: CAWSIDRRYQPNYGYTF. The CDR3 DNA sequence: TGTGCCTGGAGTATTGACAGACGCTATCAACCTAACTATGGCTACACCTTC.